This T cell receptor (beta chain) emerged from a study of cytomegalovirus exposure and HLA in healthy donors. Background on the study: Among the 400 or so donors who were genotyped, roughly 86% fell in the genetic ancestry cluster that is associated with self-reported Caucasian donors. Notes on the study in general: The study labeled 170 or so TCR beta chains cytomegalovirus-associated. Most likely, a cluster of highly shared sequence variants arose as a sequencing artifact. For most subjects, TCR beta sequences were reported to predict HLA-A and HLA-B alleles with accuracy.

The CDR3 consists of 16 residues. From germline, CDR1 is ENHRY and CDR2 SYGVKD. Trimming took 6 bases from V and 5 from J; bases not matched to a gene: 8. On this clone itself: Its antigen is as yet unknown.

Primers included in the PCR were 60 Vbeta and 13 Jbeta primers. Clones were read by immunoSEQ multiplex PCR, and TCRdb kept only the in-frame ones, dropping some. The sample holds 100,000 to 150,000 clones; 82% are singletons and the top ten take approximately 2.8%. The V and J genes are TRBV10-3 and TRBJ2-5, with TRBD2 matching 14 bases. This TCR derives from a boy aged 2 to 9 in good health and CMV-seronegative. Sequenced material: PBMCs. In DNA, the CDR3 is TGTGCCATCAGAACTGGACTAGCGGGAGGTCCCGAGACCCAGTACTTC. Its protein is CAIRTGLAGGPETQYF.